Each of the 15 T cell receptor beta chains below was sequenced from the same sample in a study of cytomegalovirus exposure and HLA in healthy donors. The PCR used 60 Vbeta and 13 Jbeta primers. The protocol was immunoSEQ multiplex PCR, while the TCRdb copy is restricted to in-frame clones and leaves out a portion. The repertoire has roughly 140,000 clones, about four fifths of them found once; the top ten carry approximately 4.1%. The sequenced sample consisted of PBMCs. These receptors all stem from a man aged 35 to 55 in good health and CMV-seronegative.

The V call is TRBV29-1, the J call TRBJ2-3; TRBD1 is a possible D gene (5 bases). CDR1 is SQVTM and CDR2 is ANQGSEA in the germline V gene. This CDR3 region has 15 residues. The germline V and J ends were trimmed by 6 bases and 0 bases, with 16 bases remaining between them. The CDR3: CSVVTTGISTDTQYF. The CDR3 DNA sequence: TGCAGCGTGGTAACTACAGGAATTAGCACAGATACGCAGTATTTT.

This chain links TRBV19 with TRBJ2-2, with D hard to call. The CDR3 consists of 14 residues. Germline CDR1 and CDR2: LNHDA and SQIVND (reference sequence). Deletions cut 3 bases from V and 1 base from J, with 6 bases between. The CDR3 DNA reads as TGTGCCAGTAGTATCAGCGAGAACACCGGGGAGCTGTTTTTT. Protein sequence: CASSISENTGELFF.

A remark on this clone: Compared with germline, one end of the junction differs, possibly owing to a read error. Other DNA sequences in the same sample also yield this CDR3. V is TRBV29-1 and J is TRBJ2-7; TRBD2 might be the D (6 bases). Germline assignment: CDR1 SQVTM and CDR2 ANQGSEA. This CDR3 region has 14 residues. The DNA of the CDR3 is TGCAGCGTGGAAGGGCCGGGGGAGGTAAACGAGCAGTACTTC. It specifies CSVEGPGEVNEQYF.

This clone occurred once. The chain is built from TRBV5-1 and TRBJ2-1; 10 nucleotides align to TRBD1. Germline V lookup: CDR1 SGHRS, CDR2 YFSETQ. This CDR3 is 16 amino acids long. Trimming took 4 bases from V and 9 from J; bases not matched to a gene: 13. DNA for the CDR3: TGCGCCAGCAGCCCCGACAGGGGGCTTACGGCGGTTGAGCAGTTCTTC. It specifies CASSPDRGLTAVEQFF.

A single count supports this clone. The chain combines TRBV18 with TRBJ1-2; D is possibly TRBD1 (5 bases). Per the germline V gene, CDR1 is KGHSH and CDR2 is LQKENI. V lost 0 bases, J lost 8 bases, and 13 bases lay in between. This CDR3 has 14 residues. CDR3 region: CASSPPGRGRGYTF. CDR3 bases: TGTGCCAGCTCACCACCAGGGAGGGGCCGGGGCTACACCTTC.

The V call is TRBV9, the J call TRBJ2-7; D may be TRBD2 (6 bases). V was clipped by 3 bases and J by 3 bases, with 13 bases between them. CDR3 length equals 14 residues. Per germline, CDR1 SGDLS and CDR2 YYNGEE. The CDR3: CASSERETNYEQYF. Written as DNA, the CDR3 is TGTGCCAGCAGCGAACGGGAGACTAACTACGAGCAGTACTTC. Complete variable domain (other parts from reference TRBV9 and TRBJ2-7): DSGVTQTPKHLITATGQRVTLRCSPRSGDLSVYWYQQSLDQGLQFLIQYYNGEERAKGNILERFSAQQFPDLHSELNLSSLELGDSALYFCASSERETNYEQYFGPGTRLTVT.

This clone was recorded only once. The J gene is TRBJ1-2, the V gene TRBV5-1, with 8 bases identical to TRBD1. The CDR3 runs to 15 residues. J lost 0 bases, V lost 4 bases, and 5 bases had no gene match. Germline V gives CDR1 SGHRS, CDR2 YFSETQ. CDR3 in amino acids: CASSVQGATNYGYTF. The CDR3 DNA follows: TGCGCCAGCAGCGTGCAGGGGGCCACTAACTATGGCTACACCTTC.

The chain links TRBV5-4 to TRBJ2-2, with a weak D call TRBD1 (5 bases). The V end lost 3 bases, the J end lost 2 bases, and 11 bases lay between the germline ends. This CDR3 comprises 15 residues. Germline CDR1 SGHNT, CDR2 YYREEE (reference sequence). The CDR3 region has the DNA TGTGCCAGCAGCTCGATGGACAAAAACACCGGGGAGCTGTTTTTT. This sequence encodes CASSSMDKNTGELFF.

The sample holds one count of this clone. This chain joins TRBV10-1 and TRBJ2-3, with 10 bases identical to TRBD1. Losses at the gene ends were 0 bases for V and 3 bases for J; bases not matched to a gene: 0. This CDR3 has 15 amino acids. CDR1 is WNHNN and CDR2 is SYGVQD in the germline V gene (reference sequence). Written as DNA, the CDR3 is TGCGCCAGCAGTGAGTCGGGACAGGGGACAGATACGCAGTATTTT. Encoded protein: CASSESGQGTDTQYF.

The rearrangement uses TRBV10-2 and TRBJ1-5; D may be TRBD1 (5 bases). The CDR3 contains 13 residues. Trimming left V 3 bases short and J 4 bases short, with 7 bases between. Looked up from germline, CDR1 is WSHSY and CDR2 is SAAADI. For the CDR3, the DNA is TGCGCCAGCAGTGATCAGGGAAATCAGCCCCAGCATTTT. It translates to CASSDQGNQPQHF.

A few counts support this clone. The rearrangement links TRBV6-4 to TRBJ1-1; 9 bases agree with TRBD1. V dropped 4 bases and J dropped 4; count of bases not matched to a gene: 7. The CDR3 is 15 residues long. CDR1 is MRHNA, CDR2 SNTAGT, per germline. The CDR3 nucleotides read TGTGCCAGCAGTGCCGGGACAGGGAGCGGCACTGAAGCTTTCTTT. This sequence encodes CASSAGTGSGTEAFF.

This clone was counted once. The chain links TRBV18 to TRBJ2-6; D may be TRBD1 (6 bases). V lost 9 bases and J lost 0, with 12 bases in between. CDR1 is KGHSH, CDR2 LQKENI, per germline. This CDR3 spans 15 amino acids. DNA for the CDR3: TGTGCCAGTCTACAGGGTTTCTCTGGGGCCAACGTCCTGACTTTC. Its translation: CASLQGFSGANVLTF.

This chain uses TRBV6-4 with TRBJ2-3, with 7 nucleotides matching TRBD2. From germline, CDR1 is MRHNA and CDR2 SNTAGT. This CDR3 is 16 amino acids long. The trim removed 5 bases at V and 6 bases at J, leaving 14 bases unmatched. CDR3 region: CASSPRTRVARDTQYF. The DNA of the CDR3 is TGTGCCAGCAGTCCTAGGACTAGAGTCGCCCGTGATACGCAGTATTTT.

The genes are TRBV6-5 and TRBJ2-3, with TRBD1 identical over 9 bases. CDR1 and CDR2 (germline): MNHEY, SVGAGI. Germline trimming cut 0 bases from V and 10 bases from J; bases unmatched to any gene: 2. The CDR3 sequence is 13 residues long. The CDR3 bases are TGTGCCAGCAGTTACTCGGGACAGGGCGCGCAGTATTTT. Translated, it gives CASSYSGQGAQYF.

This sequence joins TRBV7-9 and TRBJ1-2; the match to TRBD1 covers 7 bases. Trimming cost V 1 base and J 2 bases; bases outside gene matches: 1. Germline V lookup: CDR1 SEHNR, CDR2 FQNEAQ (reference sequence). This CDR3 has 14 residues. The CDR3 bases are TGTGCCAGCAGCTTAGAGACAGGGAACTATGGCTACACCTTC. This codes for CASSLETGNYGYTF.